The subject of this entry is one T cell receptor beta chain. Its specificity is not known. Sequencing of the DNA from cultured CD4+ T cells was carried out with the Oncomine TCR Beta short-read assay. MiXCR, applied by TCRdb to the PCR reads, yields one record per CDR3 protein. The table has 6,000 to 7,000 distinct CDR3 sequences, 70% to 80% seen once. The sample originates from a study of vaccination and CD4 T cells after COVID-19. Study background: For control cultures, the treatment was a CEFX pool, an HIV-1 Nef pool, or no peptide.

The sample's treatment: 10-day PBMC culture with coronavirus spike peptide pools or control peptides (ViraFEST assay). Investigators obtained the unexposed donor's CD4+ T cells before the COVID-19 pandemic (2011-2018). T cells were expanded with peptide pools, and expanded clonotypes were identified by TCR sequencing. What was sequenced was CD4+ T cells from blood, cultured in vitro. The sequence was collected from a human donor in good health.

In DNA form, the CDR3 reads TGTGCCAGCTCATCCCTTCCGGGACAGGGGCACCCTGCTGGGGAGCAGTACTTC. It is translated as CASSSLPGQGHPAGEQYF. The chain has TRBV18 and TRBJ2-7; TRBD1 aligns across 10 bases. V gave up 5 bases and J gave up 7 bases; unmatched junction bases: 20. CDR3 length: 18 amino acids. The germline CDR1 and CDR2 sequences are KGHSH and LQKENI.